The present T cell receptor (beta chain) was sequenced within a study of T cells in Graves' hyperthyroidism and ophthalmopathy. Looking at the study overall: At initial diagnosis, before any treatment had begun, peripheral blood was obtained.

The CDR3 runs 14 residues. Germline loops: CDR1 MNHEY, CDR2 SVGEGT. Trimming removed 4 bases at V and 8 bases at J, with 14 bases between. Study-wide findings and caveats: Before onset, ophthalmopathy was predicted by the model a median about 6.2 months earlier.

Researchers amplified the TCR beta CDR3 regions from RNA transcripts. RT-PCR in the first round (using the HTBI primer set) targeted the TCR CDR3. TCRdb redid the calling of the multiplex PCR reads with MiXCR, one entry per CDR3 protein. The sample contains 660,000 or so distinct CDR3 sequences, 20% of which appear only once. This clonotype occurred a few times. Its target is not known. The chain recombines TRBV6-2 or TRBV6-3 with TRBJ1-4; maybe TRBD1 (5 bases). This clonotype originated in a man aged 25-45 years with Graves' ophthalmopathy. The sample was blood. The CDR3: CASSSEHKGEKLFF. Here the CDR3 DNA reads TGTGCCAGCAGTTCGGAACATAAGGGGGAAAAACTGTTTTTT.